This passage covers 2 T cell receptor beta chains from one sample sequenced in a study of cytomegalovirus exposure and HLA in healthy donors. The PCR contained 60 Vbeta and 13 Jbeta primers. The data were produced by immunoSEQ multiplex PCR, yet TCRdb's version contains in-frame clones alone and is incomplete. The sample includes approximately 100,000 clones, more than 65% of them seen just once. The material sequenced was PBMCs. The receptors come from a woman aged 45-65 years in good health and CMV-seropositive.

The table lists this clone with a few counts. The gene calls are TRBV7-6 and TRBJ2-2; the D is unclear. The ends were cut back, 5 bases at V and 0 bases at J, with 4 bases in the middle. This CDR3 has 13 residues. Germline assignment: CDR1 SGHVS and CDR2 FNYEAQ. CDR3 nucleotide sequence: TGTGCCAGCAGCCTACCGAACACCGGGGAGCTGTTTTTT. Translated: CASSLPNTGELFF.

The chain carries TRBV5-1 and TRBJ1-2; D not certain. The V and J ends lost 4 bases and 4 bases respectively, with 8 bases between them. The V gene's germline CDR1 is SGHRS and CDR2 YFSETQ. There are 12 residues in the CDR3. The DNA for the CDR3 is TGCGCCAGCAGCCACGTCGGCTATGGCTACACCTTC. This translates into CASSHVGYGYTF.